The source of this TCR beta chain is a study of T cell repertoires in cytomegalovirus infection. This clonotype occurred many times. The CDR3 has 14 amino acids. Trimming cost V 2 bases and J 5 bases, with 12 bases left between them. Germline loops: CDR1 SGHTA, CDR2 FQGNSA. TCRdb reprocessed the reads with MiXCR, giving one entry per CDR3 protein. The sample has some 180,000 distinct CDR3 sequences; 8% to 10% are singletons. Sequencing input: PBMCs. The sequence was collected from a human donor in good health (CMV status not recorded). Some clones in this sample may be carry-over from other donors' samples. The chain joins TRBV7-2 to TRBJ2-5; D gene unclear. CDR3 in DNA: TGTGCCAGCAGCTTAAAACTCGGTGGGGAGACCCAGTACTTC. Its protein product is CASSLKLGGETQYF.